These 28 T cell receptor beta chains were sequenced from one sample in a study of T-cell reconstitution after alpha-beta-depleted transplantation in children. Preparation of the TCRbeta library was carried out with unique molecular identifiers. In TCRdb, the PCR reads were re-called with MiXCR into one record per CDR3 protein. This sample has a few hundred thousand distinct CDR3 sequences; 10% to 15% occur once, and the top ten carry about 2.2%. The sequences come from PBMCs, mostly from graft donor cells, collected 360 days after TCRalphabeta/CD19-depleted stem cell transplant. These receptors were taken from a male patient younger than 18 who had a stem cell transplant for acute myeloid leukemia, so the T cells may come from the graft donor.

The V gene is TRBV10-3, the J gene TRBJ2-1; D is ambiguous. Germline V lookup: CDR1 ENHRY, CDR2 SYGVKD. The V and J ends lost 0 bases and 3 bases respectively, with 9 bases between them. This CDR3 is built from 15 residues. The CDR3 bases are TGTGCCATCAGTGAGTCAGACAAGATCTACAATGAGCAGTTCTTC. Translated: CAISESDKIYNEQFF.

Concerning this clonotype itself: A much larger clonotype is one base distant, so this may be a read error. This chain joins TRBV7-3 and TRBJ2-3; TRBD2 agrees at 8 bases. Germline values: CDR1 SGHTA, CDR2 FQGTGA. This CDR3 has 15 residues. The DNA for the CDR3 is TGTGCCAGCAGCCTCCAGGGACTAGACTCAGATACGCTGTATTTT. It is translated as CASSLQGLDSDTLYF.

A few counts support this clonotype. CDR3: CASSQVWGDGYNEQFF. As DNA, the CDR3 is TGTGCCAGCAGCCAAGTTTGGGGGGACGGATACAATGAGCAGTTCTTC. This chain uses TRBV14 with TRBJ2-1; tentative D call: TRBD2 (6 bases). V lost 1 base and J lost 4, with 14 bases in between. The germline V gene encodes CDR1 SGHDN and CDR2 FVKESK. The CDR3 covers 16 residues.

CDR3 protein: CASSYSVGNTGELFF. As DNA, the CDR3 is TGTGCCAGCAGTTACTCGGTCGGCAACACCGGGGAGCTGTTTTTT. J is TRBJ2-2 and V is TRBV6-5; D remains unclear. Germline loops: CDR1 MNHEY, CDR2 SVGAGI. V dropped 0 bases and J dropped 2 bases, with 7 bases sitting between them. The length of the CDR3 is 15 residues.

CDR3 nucleotide sequence: TGTGCCAGCAGCAAAGCGAGGCTAGCGGGGTACACAGATACGCAGTATTTT. Protein: CASSKARLAGYTDTQYF. The chain has TRBV21-1 and TRBJ2-3; TRBD2, as called in the table, went unchecked against the DNA. TRBV21-1 is flagged as a pseudogene. CDR3 length equals 17 residues.

This clonotype was detected ten times or more. The rearrangement links TRBV20-1 to TRBJ2-5, with 9 bases aligning to TRBD1. This CDR3 has 18 amino acids. After removal of 0 bases from V and 1 base from J, the junction contained 12 bases not matched to a gene. Germline-derived CDR1 and CDR2 are DFQATT and SNEGSKA (reference sequence). The CDR3 reads CSARDSLWDRETQETQYF. The CDR3 coding sequence is TGCAGTGCTAGAGATTCACTCTGGGACAGGGAGACCCAAGAGACCCAGTACTTC.

This clonotype was seen a few times. This chain uses TRBV6-2 or TRBV6-3 with TRBJ2-2, with 11 bases fitting TRBD2. The germline V gene encodes CDR1 MNHEY and CDR2 SVGEGT. V dropped 2 bases and J dropped 5; count of bases not matched to a gene: 7. The CDR3 spans 17 residues. The CDR3 DNA follows: TGTGCCAGCAGTTACCTCCTAGCGGGAGGATATACCGGGGAGCTGTTTTTT. Protein: CASSYLLAGGYTGELFF.

This clonotype was counted between two and nine times. The chain joins TRBV7-2 to TRBJ2-2, with 9 bases lining up with TRBD1. The CDR3 contains 16 residues. The germline gives CDR1 SGHTA, CDR2 FQGNSA. V lost 3 bases to trimming and J lost 4 bases; unmatched junction nucleotides: 6. CDR3 nucleotides: TGTGCCAGCAGCTTTACAGGGGGCCGGGGCACCGGGGAGCTGTTTTTT. This translates into CASSFTGGRGTGELFF.

V and J are TRBV18 and TRBJ2-4; 8 bases line up with TRBD2. The trim removed 2 bases at V and 6 bases at J, leaving 12 bases unmatched. There are 17 residues in the CDR3. In germline, CDR1 is KGHSH, CDR2 LQKENI. CDR3 in amino acids: CASSPRLAAGVINIQYF. DNA for the CDR3: TGTGCCAGCTCACCAAGGTTGGCAGCGGGAGTAATAAACATTCAGTACTTC.

This clonotype was seen a handful of times. This chain joins TRBV4-2 and TRBJ2-7; D possibly corresponds to TRBD2 (5 bases). CDR1 and CDR2 from the germline V gene are LGHNA and YNFKEQ. The V end was cut by 6 bases, the J end by 2 bases, with 14 bases between. The CDR3 loop spans 14 amino acids. Written as DNA, the CDR3 is TGTGCCAGCAGGCCCGAGGGAGCGGCCTACGAGCAGTACTTC. Amino acids: CASRPEGAAYEQYF.

The gene calls are TRBV15 and TRBJ2-1, with TRBD2 matching 7 bases. Germline loops: CDR1 LNHNV, CDR2 YYDKDF (reference sequence). J was trimmed by 3 bases and V by 0 bases; bases with no gene match: 5. The CDR3 spans 16 residues. The CDR3 sequence is CATSRDHGEGYNEQFF. Here the CDR3 DNA reads TGTGCCACCAGCAGAGATCATGGGGAGGGCTACAATGAGCAGTTCTTC.

This clonotype was picked up many times. This CDR3 is CASSWGLAGRSGTQYF. The CDR3 region has the DNA TGTGCCAGCAGTTGGGGACTAGCGGGACGGTCTGGTACGCAGTATTTT. V gene TRBV6-5 combines with J gene TRBJ2-3, with 13 bases aligning to TRBD2. Trimming took 4 bases from V and 8 from J; bases not matched to a gene: 9. The CDR3 sequence is 16 residues long. CDR1 and CDR2 (germline): MNHEY, SVGAGI.

This clonotype was counted only a few times. The V gene is TRBV5-1, the J gene TRBJ2-7; no clear D gene. The CDR3 covers 14 residues. Trimming pared 3 bases from V and 3 bases from J, leaving 13 bases between. CDR1 is SGHRS, CDR2 YFSETQ, per germline. CDR3 region: CASSSPVRSYEQYF. CDR3 bases: TGCGCCAGCAGCTCGCCGGTGCGGAGCTACGAGCAGTACTTC.

The table lists this clonotype with many counts. The V and J genes are TRBV2 and TRBJ2-2; possible D gene TRBD1, 5 bases. The CDR3 runs to 14 residues. From germline, CDR1 is SNHLY and CDR2 FYNNEI. V lost 8 bases and J lost 5, with 15 bases in between. The CDR3 loop is CASSKDMGTGELFF. The CDR3 DNA is TGTGCCAGCTCGAAGGACATGGGGACCGGGGAGCTGTTTTTT.

In its sample, this clonotype was seen many times. This chain connects TRBV7-9 to TRBJ1-5, with D tentatively TRBD1 (5 bases). The CDR3 has 14 residues. Germline assignment: CDR1 SEHNR and CDR2 FQNEAQ (reference sequence). Trimming shortened V by 5 bases and J by 6 bases, and 14 bases separated the two germline ends. The CDR3 coding sequence is TGTGCCAGCAGCCAATCCGCTCAGGGTCAGCCCCAGCATTTT. Translated: CASSQSAQGQPQHF.

This clonotype has a count of ten or more. The chain combines TRBV4-2 with TRBJ2-1; 9 bases are shared with TRBD2. This CDR3 contains 17 residues. Looked up from germline, CDR1 is LGHNA and CDR2 is YNFKEQ. V was clipped by 5 bases and J by 3 bases; unmatched bases: 11. CDR3 amino acids: CASSARGAGGRYNEQFF. CDR3 DNA: TGTGCCAGCAGCGCGAGGGGAGCGGGAGGCCGCTACAATGAGCAGTTCTTC.

The chain recombines TRBV7-2 with TRBJ2-1, with TRBD2 matching 11 bases. The CDR3 length is 16 residues. J lost 7 bases, V lost 5 bases, and 10 bases had no gene match. Germline CDR1 reads SGHTA; CDR2 reads FQGNSA. The CDR3 loop reads CASSTLAGGVGNEQFF. Written as DNA, the CDR3 is TGTGCCAGCAGCACCTTAGCGGGAGGGGTCGGGAATGAGCAGTTCTTC.

This chain joins TRBV2 and TRBJ2-3; no firm D call. CDR1 and CDR2 from the germline V gene are SNHLY and FYNNEI. Deletions cut 1 base from V and 4 bases from J, with 9 bases between. The CDR3 sequence is 14 residues long. DNA of the CDR3: TGTGCCAGCAGTGAAGTGGGGTCGCCAGATACGCAGTATTTT. It yields the protein CASSEVGSPDTQYF.

This clonotype was detected only a few times. The V call is TRBV12-3 or TRBV12-4, the J call TRBJ2-7; 9 nucleotides line up with TRBD2. Unmatched junction bases numbered 10, after V lost 5 bases and J lost 2 bases. The CDR3 is 16 residues long. CDR3 sequence: CASSTPDGLATYEQYF. CDR3 sequence (DNA): TGTGCCAGCAGTACACCAGATGGACTAGCGACCTACGAGCAGTACTTC.

The table lists this clonotype with many counts. The chain combines TRBV29-1 with TRBJ2-1; D gene uncertain. Trimming shortened V by 7 bases and J by 9 bases, and 19 bases separated the two germline ends. Germline-derived CDR1 and CDR2 are SQVTM and ANQGSEA. CDR3 length: 13 residues. CDR3 loop: CSADAGWAVEQFF. DNA of the CDR3: TGCAGCGCAGACGCCGGGTGGGCGGTTGAGCAGTTCTTC.

This chain connects TRBV5-1 to TRBJ2-7; TRBD1 agrees at 9 bases. V lost 0 bases, J lost 6 bases, and 7 bases stayed unmatched. Germline V gene data show CDR1 as SGHRS and CDR2 as YFSETQ. The CDR3 loop spans 15 amino acids. CDR3 nucleotides: TGCGCCAGCAGCTTGGGCGGACAGGGGAGACTCGAGCAGTACTTC. Amino acid sequence: CASSLGGQGRLEQYF.

The genes are TRBV20-1 and TRBJ2-7, with 11 bases aligning to TRBD2. CDR1 and CDR2 (germline): DFQATT, SNEGSKA (reference sequence). The V segment lost 4 bases and the J segment 1 base; nucleotides outside the gene matches: 3. The CDR3 contains 14 residues. In nucleotides, the CDR3 is TGCAGTGCTACAATAGCGGGAGGGTCCTACGAGCAGTACTTC. It translates to CSATIAGGSYEQYF.

This clonotype was counted between two and nine times. J is TRBJ1-4 and V is TRBV7-9, with no clear D. The CDR3 has 14 residues. Germline CDR1 is SEHNR and CDR2 is FQNEAQ (reference sequence). V was pared by 1 base and J by 3 bases, with 6 bases between. As DNA, the CDR3 is TGTGCCAGCAGCTTAGGCCTCTCTAATGAAAAACTGTTTTTT. Translated, it gives CASSLGLSNEKLFF.

V usage is TRBV2 and J usage is TRBJ2-1; the match to TRBD1 covers 10 bases. V dropped 3 bases and J dropped 8; count of bases not matched to a gene: 4. The CDR3 is 14 amino acids. The germline CDR1 and CDR2 sequences are SNHLY and FYNNEI. CDR3 nucleotide sequence: TGTGCCAGCAGTGAGGGACAGGGGATTGATGAGCAGTTCTTC. This encodes CASSEGQGIDEQFF. The full variable domain, with the rest looked up from reference TRBV2 and TRBJ2-1, is EPEVTQTPSHQVTQMGQEVILRCVPISNHLYFYWYRQILGQKVEFLVSFYNNEISEKSEIFDDQFSVERPDGSNFTLKIRSTKLEDSAMYFCASSEGQGIDEQFFGPGTRLTVL.

In this sample, this clonotype turned up a few times. The CDR3: CAISDPGEAYEQYF. In nucleotides, the CDR3 is TGTGCCATCAGTGACCCCGGGGAAGCCTACGAGCAGTACTTC. The V gene is TRBV10-3, the J gene TRBJ2-7, with a possible D match to TRBD2 (5 bases). CDR1 is ENHRY and CDR2 is SYGVKD in the germline V gene. The germline V and J ends were trimmed by 3 bases and 2 bases, with 11 bases remaining between them. The CDR3 length is 14 residues.

This clonotype came up a few times. The rearrangement joins TRBV3-1 to TRBJ2-3; 8 bases are a match to TRBD1. Germline V CDR1 and CDR2: LGHDT, YNNKEL (reference sequence). After removal of 3 bases from V and 4 bases from J, the junction contained 12 bases not matched to a gene. The CDR3 runs to 17 residues. The CDR3 protein is CASSHFGYRGASDTQYF. In nucleotides, the CDR3 is TGTGCCAGCAGCCATTTCGGTTACAGGGGGGCATCAGATACGCAGTATTTT.

The chain joins TRBV20-1 to TRBJ2-7, with TRBD2 matching 7 bases. Germline V CDR1 and CDR2: DFQATT, SNEGSKA (reference sequence). The CDR3 runs to 15 residues. Trimming took 3 bases from V and 0 from J; bases not matched to a gene: 8. The DNA for the CDR3 is TGCAGTGCTAGGTTCCGGACTAGAGCCTCCTACGAGCAGTACTTC. Protein: CSARFRTRASYEQYF.

The chain combines TRBV6-5 with TRBJ1-4, with 8 bases that match TRBD1. The V and J ends lost 0 bases and 7 bases, in that order; junction bases with no gene match: 10. The CDR3 runs to 17 residues. The germline V gene encodes CDR1 MNHEY and CDR2 SVGAGI. CDR3 loop: CASSYSKKTGDIEKLFF. DNA for the CDR3: TGTGCCAGCAGTTACTCAAAAAAGACAGGGGATATTGAAAAACTGTTTTTT.